Listed below are T cell receptor beta chains from one sample, sequenced in a study of T-cell memory formation after mild COVID-19. MiXCR, applied by TCRdb to the 5' RACE reads, yields one record per CDR3 protein. The data contain about 160,000 distinct CDR3 sequences, 25% to 40% of them seen just once; the ten biggest clones take up 9.5% to 15%. Sequencing used PBMCs or a T cell subset sorted from them (not recorded which). Every receptor here comes from an adult woman who had mild COVID-19 (a few samples of this study predate the infection). Cell type and time point are not known. CDR3s include the opening cysteine and the closing phenylalanine or tryptophan. A D gene is named only where the DNA matches it firmly. Clone sizes are given selectively: once, few, many, or a class where the clone is expanded.

TRBJ2-5 | 11 | NA | NA | TRBV6-1 | CASRGGETQYF | TGTGCCAGTCGAGGGGGAGAGACCCAGTACTTC
TRBJ2-7 | 13 | once | NA | TRBV27 | CASSVAGSYEQYF | TGTGCCAGCTCTGTTGCCGGGTCCTACGAGCAGTACTTC
TRBJ2-3 | 14 | few | NA | TRBV6-6 | CASSYPSAGDTQYF | TGTGCCAGCAGTTACCCGTCCGCGGGCGATACGCAGTATTTT
TRBJ1-1 | 13 | NA | NA | TRBV5-1 | CASSLVVNTEAFF | TGCGCCAGCAGCTTGGTTGTGAACACTGAAGCTTTCTTT
TRBJ2-2 | 18 | NA | TRBD2 | TRBV12-3/TRBV12-4 | CASSLKGLAGGSPGELFF | TGTGCCAGCAGTTTAAAAGGGCTAGCGGGGGGGTCTCCCGGGGAGCTGTTTTTT
TRBJ2-7 | 19 | NA | TRBD2 | TRBV7-9 | CASSLAQIIRTGGSYEQYF | TGTGCCAGCAGCTTAGCGCAAATCATCCGGACGGGGGGTTCCTACGAGCAGTACTTC
TRBJ2-7 | 13 | many | NA | TRBV12-3/TRBV12-4 | CASSFLTAYEQYF | TGTGCCAGCAGTTTTTTAACAGCCTACGAGCAGTACTTC
TRBJ2-7 | 15 | few | NA | TRBV5-1 | CASSPPGKTTYEQYF | TGCGCCAGCAGCCCCCCCGGGAAAACCACCTACGAGCAGTACTTC
TRBJ2-4 | 18 | few | TRBD2 | TRBV12-3/TRBV12-4 | CASSFTSGNLGAKNIQYF | TGTGCCAGCAGTTTCACTAGCGGGAATCTGGGAGCCAAAAACATTCAGTACTTC
TRBJ2-3 | 18 | few | TRBD1 | TRBV7-9 | CASSSRDSLVSSTDTQYF | TGTGCCAGCAGCTCCCGGGACAGCCTAGTCTCTAGCACAGATACGCAGTATTTT
TRBJ2-7 | 11 | NA | NA | TRBV27 | CASTWGAEQYF | TGTGCCAGCACCTGGGGGGCCGAGCAGTACTTC
TRBJ1-6 | 14 | few | NA | TRBV5-5 | CASSLPPWDSPLHF | TGTGCCAGCAGCTTGCCCCCTTGGGATTCACCCCTCCACTTT
TRBJ1-2 | 14 | NA | TRBD1 | TRBV5-1 | CASSTGQGFYGYTF | TGCGCCAGCAGCACAGGACAGGGCTTTTATGGCTACACCTTC
TRBJ1-1 | 14 | few | NA | TRBV7-6 | CASSLLSLNTEAFF | TGTGCCAGCAGCTTACTCAGTCTGAACACTGAAGCTTTCTTT
TRBJ2-7 | 12 | NA | TRBD1 | TRBV10-3 | CAIGTGFHEQYF | TGTGCCATCGGGACAGGGTTTCACGAGCAGTACTTC
TRBJ2-3 | 17 | NA | TRBD2 | TRBV12-3/TRBV12-4 | CASSLHGGAVSTDTQYF | TGTGCCAGCAGTCTACACGGGGGGGCCGTTTCTACAGATACGCAGTATTTT
TRBJ2-7 | 16 | NA | TRBD2 | TRBV4-3 | CASSSRRTSGIYEQYF | TGCGCCAGCAGCAGCCGTAGGACTAGCGGGATCTACGAGCAGTACTTC
TRBJ2-7 | 12 | NA | NA | TRBV7-8 | CASSSLRLEQYF | TGTGCCAGCAGCTCGCTTAGACTCGAGCAGTACTTC
TRBJ2-1 | 14 | NA | NA | TRBV20-1 | CSASAPAGYNEQFF | TGCAGTGCTAGTGCCCCGGCGGGGTACAATGAGCAGTTCTTC
TRBJ1-1 | 15 | NA | NA | TRBV6-1 | CASRVLQGMDTEAFF | TGTGCCAGCAGGGTACTTCAGGGAATGGACACTGAAGCTTTCTTT
TRBJ1-1 | 12 | NA | TRBD1 | TRBV12-3/TRBV12-4 | CASSLRTGEAFF | TGTGCCAGCAGTTTACGGACAGGCGAAGCTTTCTTT
TRBJ2-3 | 14 | NA | TRBD2 | TRBV20-1 | CSAVTSGGASAQYF | TGCAGTGCTGTCACTAGCGGGGGGGCTTCGGCGCAGTATTTT
TRBJ2-1 | 13 | NA | NA | TRBV5-1 | CASSLGDPNEQFF | TGCGCCAGCAGCTTGGGGGACCCCAATGAGCAGTTCTTC
TRBJ1-5 | 11 | NA | NA | TRBV3-1 | CASSQGGPQHF | TGTGCCAGCAGCCAAGGTGGGCCCCAGCATTTT
TRBJ2-7 | 11 | NA | TRBD1 | TRBV12-3/TRBV12-4 | CASSPGTGEYF | TGTGCCAGCAGTCCAGGGACAGGAGAGTACTTC
TRBJ2-7 | 12 | few | NA | TRBV2 | CASIRDTYEQYF | TGTGCCAGCATCCGGGACACCTACGAGCAGTACTTC
TRBJ2-2 | 14 | many | TRBD1 | TRBV5-1 | CASSGTGNTGELFF | TGCGCCAGCAGCGGGACAGGGAACACCGGGGAGCTGTTTTTT
TRBJ2-1 | 16 | NA | NA | TRBV24-1 | CATSDFGRDSYNEQFF | TGTGCCACCAGTGATTTTGGGCGGGACTCCTACAATGAGCAGTTCTTC
TRBJ2-7 | 15 | NA | TRBD1 | TRBV5-1 | CASTRDRGTSYEQYF | TGCGCCAGCACCCGTGACAGGGGCACCTCCTACGAGCAGTACTTC
TRBJ2-7 | 14 | NA | NA | TRBV6-6 | CASSYGHGGYEQYF | TGTGCCAGCAGTTACGGGCATGGAGGGTACGAGCAGTACTTC
TRBJ1-1 | 13 | once | NA | TRBV12-3/TRBV12-4 | CASSFKRNTEAFF | TGTGCCAGCAGTTTCAAGAGAAACACTGAAGCTTTCTTT
TRBJ2-1 | 18 | few | NA | TRBV7-2 | CASSLAPFSNPPGNEQFF | TGTGCCAGCAGCTTAGCTCCGTTTAGCAACCCCCCGGGCAATGAGCAGTTCTTC
TRBJ2-7 | 15 | once | NA | TRBV4-3 | CASSQDLGATYEQYF | TGCGCCAGCAGCCAAGATCTTGGCGCGACGTACGAGCAGTACTTC
TRBJ2-1 | 16 | NA | NA | TRBV11-3 | CASSSGSGSAYNEQFF | TGTGCCAGCAGCTCAGGTAGCGGCTCTGCCTACAATGAGCAGTTCTTC
TRBJ2-5 | 17 | NA | TRBD2 | TRBV9 | CASSQTVSGSGRETQYF | TGTGCCAGCAGCCAAACGGTTAGCGGGAGCGGTAGGGAGACCCAGTACTTC
TRBJ2-3 | 12 | NA | NA | TRBV5-4 | CASSPPEGTQYF | TGTGCCAGCAGCCCCCCCGAGGGTACGCAGTATTTT
TRBJ1-2 | 15 | NA | NA | TRBV7-8 | CASSLSQDTNYGYTF | TGTGCCAGCAGCTTATCCCAGGACACTAACTATGGCTACACCTTC
TRBJ2-7 | 11 | NA | NA | TRBV28 | CASSLNYGTYF | TGTGCCAGCAGTCTCAATTACGGGACTTACTTC
TRBJ1-1 | 16 | NA | TRBD1 | TRBV12-3/TRBV12-4 | CASSPRDRGYHTEAFF | TGTGCCAGCAGCCCCCGGGACAGGGGATATCACACTGAAGCTTTCTTT
TRBJ1-5 | 18 | few | TRBD1 | TRBV7-8 | CASSLRVKGQGGDQPQHF | TGTGCCAGCAGCTTAAGGGTAAAAGGACAGGGTGGGGATCAGCCCCAGCATTTT
TRBJ1-2 | 15 | NA | NA | TRBV6-2/TRBV6-3 | CASSSIMDGYYGYTF | TGTGCCAGCAGTTCTATAATGGACGGATACTATGGCTACACCTTC
TRBJ2-7 | 12 | NA | NA | TRBV3-1 | CASSQSSSEQYF | TGTGCCAGCAGCCAATCTAGCTCCGAGCAGTACTTC
TRBJ2-1 | 15 | few | NA | TRBV4-2 | CASSQERAAYNEQFF | TGTGCCAGCAGCCAAGAGCGGGCCGCCTACAATGAGCAGTTCTTC
TRBJ2-2 | 14 | NA | NA | TRBV6-4 | CASSVEEGTGELFF | TGTGCCAGCAGTGTGGAGGAGGGCACCGGGGAGCTGTTTTTT
TRBJ2-5 | 15 | NA | TRBD2 | TRBV9 | CASSGLAGARETQYF | TGTGCCAGCAGCGGTCTAGCGGGAGCACGAGAGACCCAGTACTTC
TRBJ2-7 | 15 | few | TRBD2 | TRBV18 | CASSPSSGRLDEQYF | TGTGCCAGCTCACCATCTAGCGGGAGACTCGACGAGCAGTACTTC
TRBJ1-1 | 17 | NA | NA | TRBV6-2/TRBV6-3 | CASSYSPQSTGYTEAFF | TGTGCCAGCAGTTACTCACCCCAATCGACTGGTTACACTGAAGCTTTCTTT
TRBJ2-2 | 14 | NA | NA | TRBV6-6 | CASRPGLNTGELFF | TGTGCCAGCAGGCCGGGACTCAACACCGGGGAGCTGTTTTTT
TRBJ2-1 | 15 | NA | TRBD2 | TRBV20-1 | CSARARLAGYNEQFF | TGCAGTGCTAGAGCTAGACTAGCTGGCTACAATGAGCAGTTCTTC
TRBJ2-2 | 14 | few | NA | TRBV18 | CASSPRGTTGELFF | TGTGCCAGCTCACCACGGGGGACCACCGGGGAGCTGTTTTTT
TRBJ2-7 | 15 | NA | TRBD1 | TRBV6-2/TRBV6-3 | CASSYGTGGPYEQYF | TGTGCCAGCAGTTACGGGACAGGGGGTCCCTACGAGCAGTACTTC
TRBJ2-6 | 17 | few | NA | TRBV4-3 | CASSQDPNAAGANVLTF | TGCGCCAGCAGCCAAGATCCCAACGCGGCGGGGGCCAACGTCCTGACTTTC
TRBJ1-4 | 11 | NA | NA | TRBV20-1 | CSGFTNEKLFF | TGCAGTGGCTTTACCAATGAAAAACTGTTTTTT
TRBJ2-1 | 16 | NA | TRBD1 | TRBV11-1 | CASSLAVQGAFNEQFF | TGTGCCAGCAGCTTAGCGGTACAGGGGGCTTTCAATGAGCAGTTCTTC
TRBJ2-6 | 16 | few | NA | TRBV7-3 | CASSLTLSAGANVLTF | TGTGCCAGCAGCTTAACGTTATCAGCTGGGGCCAACGTCCTGACTTTC